The table lists the clone carrying this T cell receptor (beta chain) with a few counts. This sample was taken from a study of blood T cell repertoires in COVID-19. As for the study in general: Researchers got acute and convalescent COVID-19 samples from the United States, Italy and Spain.

Here immunoSEQ multiplex PCR was the method, and the copy in TCRdb shows in-frame clones only, minus some. This table holds about 250,000 clones, roughly four fifths found once. This CDR3 spans 12 amino acids. CDR1 is GTSNPN, CDR2 SVGIG, per germline (reference sequence). Trimming removed 3 bases at V and 3 bases at J, with 5 bases between. The sequence was obtained from a man aged 80 or over with acute or convalescent COVID-19. The chain carries TRBV30 and TRBJ1-4; no firm D call. Sequencing was carried out using peripheral blood. CDR3 sequence: CAWRQPNEKLFF. CDR3 DNA: TGTGCCTGGAGACAGCCTAATGAAAAACTGTTTTTT.